The 7 T cell receptor beta chains below were found in one sample sequenced in a study of response to subunit inactivated influenza vaccine (dated by TCRdb to 2016 to 2019). The library came from RT-PCR. The reads were generated on an Illumina HiSeq 2500. TCRdb itself trimmed the public reads at Q25 with fastp, ran MiXCR and retained productive beta chains. CDR3 protein sequences are deduplicated, and each keeps its most common genes and DNA. The sample records hundreds of thousands of distinct CDR3 sequences, around 11% of which are singletons. Together, the top ten hold approximately 11% of the sample. These sequences were also reported in another study, on T cells expressing NK-cell markers. As the second publication notes: TCR beta cDNA libraries were made by 5'RACE template switching that added a universal primer site and unique molecular identifiers.

The sample consisted of PBMCs from blood, taken on the day of vaccination. All receptors derive from a man aged 50 to 60 who received an inactivated influenza vaccine. Donor details come from another sample of the same person, matched by shared clones.

This clonotype was detected a few times. The chain recombines TRBV6-2 or TRBV6-3 with TRBJ2-7; 11 nucleotides agree with TRBD2. The CDR3 runs 15 residues. Trimming cost V 4 bases and J 5 bases; bases outside gene matches: 7. CDR1 and CDR2 from the germline V gene are MNHEY and SVGEGT. The CDR3 protein is CASSSPRLAGNEQYF. In nucleotides, the CDR3 is TGTGCCAGCAGTTCACCTCGACTAGCGGGAAACGAGCAGTACTTC.

This clonotype showed up many times. The chain has TRBV7-9 and TRBJ1-3; D uncertain. The CDR3 has 13 amino acids. Trimming removed 5 bases from V and 4 bases from J, with 9 bases in between. Per germline, CDR1 SEHNR and CDR2 FQNEAQ (reference sequence). The CDR3 spells CASSAGLGNTIYF. The CDR3 DNA follows: TGTGCCAGCAGCGCCGGCCTCGGAAACACCATATATTTT. Full variable domain (outside the CDR3, taken from reference TRBV7-9 and TRBJ1-3): DTGVSQNPRHKITKRGQNVTFRCDPISEHNRLYWYRQTLGQGPEFLTYFQNEAQLEKSRLLSDRFSAERPKGSFSTLEIQRTEQGDSAMYLCASSAGLGNTIYFGEGSWLTVV.

This clonotype was picked up a small number of times. The genes are TRBV5-6 and TRBJ2-5; 7 bases line up with TRBD2. V lost 6 bases, J lost 7 bases, and 9 bases stayed unmatched. Germline V lookup: CDR1 SGHDT, CDR2 YYEEEE. The CDR3 runs to 13 residues. CDR3: CASTGGLVGTQYF. The CDR3 region has the DNA TGTGCCAGCACTGGAGGACTAGTGGGGACCCAGTACTTC.

Only a few counts were recorded for this clonotype. The genes are TRBV20-1 and TRBJ2-1; tentative D call: TRBD1 (5 bases). The ends were cut back, 2 bases at V and 8 bases at J, with 10 bases in the middle. Germline loops: CDR1 DFQATT, CDR2 SNEGSKA (reference sequence). There are 12 residues in the CDR3. The CDR3 sequence: CSARLRQYEQFF. The CDR3 DNA is TGCAGTGCTAGACTAAGACAGTATGAGCAGTTCTTC.

This clonotype occurred many times. The chain is built from TRBV24-1 and TRBJ2-1, with D unclear. The CDR3 covers 11 residues. Germline V lookup: CDR1 KGHDR, CDR2 SFDVKD. Trimming took 5 bases from V and 7 from J, leaving 5 bases between them. Written as DNA, the CDR3 is TGTGCCACCAGTGTGACTAATGAGCAGTTCTTC. The encoded protein is CATSVTNEQFF.

This clonotype was seen more than once but under ten times. The V gene is TRBV12-3 or TRBV12-4, the J gene TRBJ1-2, with a possible D match to TRBD1 (5 bases). V was cut by 2 bases and J by 4 bases, with 8 bases left in between. The CDR3 runs to 13 residues. CDR3 residues: CASSLLGAYGYTF. CDR3 bases: TGTGCCAGCAGTTTATTAGGGGCCTATGGCTACACCTTC.

This clonotype came up many times. This chain links TRBV9 with TRBJ2-1; D not certain. The germline CDR1 and CDR2 sequences are SGDLS and YYNGEE. V lost 4 bases and J 3 bases, leaving 8 bases between the germline ends. This CDR3 is 13 amino acids long. Here the CDR3 reads CASSPWNYNEQFF. CDR3 in DNA: TGTGCCAGCAGCCCCTGGAACTACAATGAGCAGTTCTTC.